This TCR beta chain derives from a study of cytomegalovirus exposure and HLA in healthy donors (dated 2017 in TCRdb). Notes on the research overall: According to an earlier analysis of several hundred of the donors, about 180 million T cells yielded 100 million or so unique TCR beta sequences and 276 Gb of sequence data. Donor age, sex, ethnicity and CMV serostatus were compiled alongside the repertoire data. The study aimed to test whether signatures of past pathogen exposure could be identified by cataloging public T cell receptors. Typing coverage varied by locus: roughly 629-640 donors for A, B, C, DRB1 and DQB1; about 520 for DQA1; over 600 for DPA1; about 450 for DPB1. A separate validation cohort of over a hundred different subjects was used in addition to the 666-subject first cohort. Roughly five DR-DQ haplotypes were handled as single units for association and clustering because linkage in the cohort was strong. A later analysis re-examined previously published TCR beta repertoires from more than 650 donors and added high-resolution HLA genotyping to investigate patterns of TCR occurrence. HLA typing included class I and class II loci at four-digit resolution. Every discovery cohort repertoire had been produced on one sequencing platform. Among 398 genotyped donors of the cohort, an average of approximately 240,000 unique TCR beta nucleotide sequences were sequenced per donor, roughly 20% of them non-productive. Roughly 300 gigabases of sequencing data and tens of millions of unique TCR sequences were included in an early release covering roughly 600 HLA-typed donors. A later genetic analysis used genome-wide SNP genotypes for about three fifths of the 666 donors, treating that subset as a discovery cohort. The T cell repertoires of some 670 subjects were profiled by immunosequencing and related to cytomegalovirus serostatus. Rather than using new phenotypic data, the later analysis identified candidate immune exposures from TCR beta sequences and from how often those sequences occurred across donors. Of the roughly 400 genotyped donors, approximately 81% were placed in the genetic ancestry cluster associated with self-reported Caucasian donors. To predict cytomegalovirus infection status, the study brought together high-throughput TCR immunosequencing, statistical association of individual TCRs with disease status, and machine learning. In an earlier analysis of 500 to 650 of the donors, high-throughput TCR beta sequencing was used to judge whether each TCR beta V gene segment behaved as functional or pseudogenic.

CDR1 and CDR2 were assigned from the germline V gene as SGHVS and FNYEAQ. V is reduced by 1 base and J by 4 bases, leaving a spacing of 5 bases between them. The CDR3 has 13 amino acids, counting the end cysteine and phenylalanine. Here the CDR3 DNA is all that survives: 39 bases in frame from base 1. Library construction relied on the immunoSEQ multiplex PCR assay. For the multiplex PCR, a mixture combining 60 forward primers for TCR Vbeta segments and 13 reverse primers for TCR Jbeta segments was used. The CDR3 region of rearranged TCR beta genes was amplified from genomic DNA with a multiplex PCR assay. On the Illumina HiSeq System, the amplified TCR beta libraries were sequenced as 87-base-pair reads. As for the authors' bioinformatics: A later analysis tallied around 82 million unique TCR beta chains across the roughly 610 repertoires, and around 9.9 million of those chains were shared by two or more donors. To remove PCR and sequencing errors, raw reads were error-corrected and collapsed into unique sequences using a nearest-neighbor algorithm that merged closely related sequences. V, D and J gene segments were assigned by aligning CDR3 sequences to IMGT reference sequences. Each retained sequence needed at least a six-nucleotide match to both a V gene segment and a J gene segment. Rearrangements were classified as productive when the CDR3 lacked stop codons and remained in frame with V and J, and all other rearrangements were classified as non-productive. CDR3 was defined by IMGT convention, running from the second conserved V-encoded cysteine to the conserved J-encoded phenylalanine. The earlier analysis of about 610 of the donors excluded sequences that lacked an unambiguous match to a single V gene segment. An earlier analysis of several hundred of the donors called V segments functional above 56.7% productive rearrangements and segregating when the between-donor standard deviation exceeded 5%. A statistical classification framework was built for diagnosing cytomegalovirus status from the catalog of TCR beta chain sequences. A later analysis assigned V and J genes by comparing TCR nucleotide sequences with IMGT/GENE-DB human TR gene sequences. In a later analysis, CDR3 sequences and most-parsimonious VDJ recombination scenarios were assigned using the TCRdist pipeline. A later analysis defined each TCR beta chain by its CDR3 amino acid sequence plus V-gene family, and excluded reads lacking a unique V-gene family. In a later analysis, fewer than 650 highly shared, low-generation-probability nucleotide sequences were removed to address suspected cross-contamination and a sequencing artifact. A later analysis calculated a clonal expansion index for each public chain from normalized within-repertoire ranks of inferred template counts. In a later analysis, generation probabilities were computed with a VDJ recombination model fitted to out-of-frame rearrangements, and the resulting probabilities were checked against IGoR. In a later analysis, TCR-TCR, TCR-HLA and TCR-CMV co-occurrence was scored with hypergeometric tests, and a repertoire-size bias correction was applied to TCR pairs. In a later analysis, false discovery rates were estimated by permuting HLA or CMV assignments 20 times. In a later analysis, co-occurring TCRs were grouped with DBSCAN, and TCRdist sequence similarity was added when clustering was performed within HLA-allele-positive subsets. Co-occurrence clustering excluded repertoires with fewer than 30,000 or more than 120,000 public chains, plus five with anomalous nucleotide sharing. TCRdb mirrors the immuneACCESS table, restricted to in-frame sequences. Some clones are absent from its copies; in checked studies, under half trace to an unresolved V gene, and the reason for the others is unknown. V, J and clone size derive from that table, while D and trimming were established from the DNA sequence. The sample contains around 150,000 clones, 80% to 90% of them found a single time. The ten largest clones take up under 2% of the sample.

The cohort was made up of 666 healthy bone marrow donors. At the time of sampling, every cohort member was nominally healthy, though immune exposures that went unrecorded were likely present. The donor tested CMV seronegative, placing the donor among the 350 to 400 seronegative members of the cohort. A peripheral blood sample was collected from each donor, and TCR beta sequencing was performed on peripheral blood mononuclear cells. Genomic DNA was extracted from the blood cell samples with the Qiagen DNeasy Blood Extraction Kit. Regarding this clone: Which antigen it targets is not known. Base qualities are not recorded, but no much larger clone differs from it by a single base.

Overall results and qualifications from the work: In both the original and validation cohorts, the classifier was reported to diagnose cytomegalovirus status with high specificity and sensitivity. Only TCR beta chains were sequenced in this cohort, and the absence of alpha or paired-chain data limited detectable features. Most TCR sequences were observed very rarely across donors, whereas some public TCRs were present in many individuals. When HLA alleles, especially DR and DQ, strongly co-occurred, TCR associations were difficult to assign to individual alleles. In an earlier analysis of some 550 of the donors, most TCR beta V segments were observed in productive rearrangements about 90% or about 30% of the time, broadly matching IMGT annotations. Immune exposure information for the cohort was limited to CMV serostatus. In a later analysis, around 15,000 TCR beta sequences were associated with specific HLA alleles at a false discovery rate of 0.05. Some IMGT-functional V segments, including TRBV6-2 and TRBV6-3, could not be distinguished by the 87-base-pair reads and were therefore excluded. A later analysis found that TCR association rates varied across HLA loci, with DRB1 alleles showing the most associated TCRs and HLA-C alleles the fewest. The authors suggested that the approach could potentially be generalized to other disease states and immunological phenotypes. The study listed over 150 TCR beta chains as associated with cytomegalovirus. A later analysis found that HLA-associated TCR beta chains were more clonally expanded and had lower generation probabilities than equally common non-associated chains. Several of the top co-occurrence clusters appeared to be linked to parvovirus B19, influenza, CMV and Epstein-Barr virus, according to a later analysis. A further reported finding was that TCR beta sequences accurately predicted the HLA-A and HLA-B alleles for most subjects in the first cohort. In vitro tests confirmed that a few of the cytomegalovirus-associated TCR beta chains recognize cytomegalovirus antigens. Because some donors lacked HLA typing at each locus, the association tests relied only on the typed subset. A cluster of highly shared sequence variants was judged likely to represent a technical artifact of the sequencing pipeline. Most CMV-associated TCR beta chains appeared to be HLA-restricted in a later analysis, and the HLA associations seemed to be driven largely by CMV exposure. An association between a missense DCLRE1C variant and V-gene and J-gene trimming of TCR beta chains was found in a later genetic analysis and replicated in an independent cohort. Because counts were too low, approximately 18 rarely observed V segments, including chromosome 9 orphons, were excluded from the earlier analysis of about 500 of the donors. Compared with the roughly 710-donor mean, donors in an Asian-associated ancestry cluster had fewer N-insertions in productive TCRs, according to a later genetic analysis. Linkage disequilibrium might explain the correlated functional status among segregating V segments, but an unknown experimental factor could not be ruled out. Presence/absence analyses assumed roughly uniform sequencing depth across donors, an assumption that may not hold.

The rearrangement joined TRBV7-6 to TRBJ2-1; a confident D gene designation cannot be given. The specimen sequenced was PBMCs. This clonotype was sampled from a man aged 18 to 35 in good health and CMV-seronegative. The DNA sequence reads TGTGCCAGCAGCTTAGGGAGTTACAATGAGCAGTTCTTC. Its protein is CASSLGSYNEQFF. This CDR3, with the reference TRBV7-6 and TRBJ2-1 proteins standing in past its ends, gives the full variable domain GAGVSQSPRYKVTKRGQDVALRCDPISGHVSLYWYRQALGQGPEFLTYFNYEAQQDKSGLPNDRFSAERPEGSISTLTIQRTEQRDSAMYRCASSLGSYNEQFFGPGTRLTVL.